Below, one T cell receptor (beta chain) is given with its context. The sample belongs to a study of T cell changes during pregnancy in multiple sclerosis. Produced via immunoSEQ multiplex PCR; TCRdb's table is partial and in-frame only. Here the sample spans 95,000 to 110,000 clones, roughly 93% being singletons. The germline gives CDR1 ENHRY, CDR2 SYGVKD. The CDR3 spans 15 residues. Trimming took off 3 bases at V and 1 base at J, with 12 bases between the two ends. The V call is TRBV10-3, the J call TRBJ1-1; unclear D gene. Sequenced material: peripheral blood, taken after pregnancy. The source of this sequence is a female donor with multiple sclerosis, enrolled in a pregnancy study. The CDR3 here is CAISDTPVKNTEAFF. CDR3 DNA: TGTGCCATCAGTGATACCCCGGTTAAGAACACTGAAGCTTTCTTT.